The 17 T cell receptor beta chains given below trace back to one sample, sequenced in a study of cytomegalovirus exposure and HLA in healthy donors. Both 60 Vbeta primers and 13 Jbeta primers went into the PCR. Profiled with immunoSEQ multiplex PCR; TCRdb holds only in-frame clones, not every one. The repertoire includes about 160,000 clones, 80% of them detected once, and 8% to 10% sits in the top ten. The sample comprised PBMCs. The receptor source for this set is a man in his late teens or twenties in good health and CMV-seropositive.

The chain links TRBV29-1 to TRBJ2-1; TRBD2 matches 12 bases. V lost 7 bases to trimming and J lost 6 bases; unmatched junction nucleotides: 10. Per germline, CDR1 SQVTM and CDR2 ANQGSEA. The CDR3 consists of 15 residues. Written as DNA, the CDR3 is TGCAGCGGAATCTCTAGCGGGGGGGTTCCCAATGAGCAGTTCTTC. It yields the protein CSGISSGGVPNEQFF.

This chain joins TRBV5-4 and TRBJ2-1, with D perhaps TRBD2 (6 bases). Germline loops: CDR1 SGHNT, CDR2 YYREEE (reference sequence). This CDR3 region has 14 residues. This chain's CDR3 is CGWAGTLSYNEQFF. The CDR3 DNA follows: TGTGGTTGGGCGGGAACCCTCTCCTACAATGAGCAGTTCTTC.

The chain combines TRBV7-8 with TRBJ1-2; D uncertain. V was trimmed by 2 bases and J by 2 bases, leaving 9 bases between them. The germline V gene encodes CDR1 SGHVS and CDR2 FQNEAQ. This CDR3 is built from 14 residues. DNA of the CDR3: TGTGCCAGCAGCTTATTCGAGGGCAACTATGGCTACACCTTC. It codes for CASSLFEGNYGYTF.

The chain has TRBV29-1 and TRBJ2-7, with D perhaps matching TRBD1 (5 bases). V dropped 4 bases and J dropped 2 bases, with 9 bases sitting between them. This CDR3 spans 12 amino acids. Germline V gene data show CDR1 as SQVTM and CDR2 as ANQGSEA. CDR3 region: CSVVTETYEQYF. Here the CDR3 DNA reads TGCAGCGTTGTGACAGAAACCTACGAGCAGTACTTC.

This clone appeared once. J is TRBJ2-7 and V is TRBV11-2; TRBD2 matches 13 bases. V lost 1 base and J lost 0; bases outside the gene matches: 0. The CDR3 consists of 16 residues. Germline-derived CDR1 and CDR2 are SGHAT and FQNNGV. DNA of the CDR3: TGTGCCAGCAGCTTAGGGACTAGCGGGAGCTCCTACGAGCAGTACTTC. This encodes CASSLGTSGSSYEQYF.

V and J are TRBV27 and TRBJ1-6, with TRBD1 as a possible D gene (5 bases). The CDR3 is 13 residues long. Germline CDR1 reads MNHEY; CDR2 reads SMNVEV (reference sequence). The germline V and J ends were trimmed by 5 bases and 10 bases, with 12 bases remaining between them. This CDR3 reads CASSPDRLSPLHF. CDR3 DNA: TGTGCCAGCAGTCCCGACAGACTCTCACCCCTCCACTTT.

The chain combines TRBV18 with TRBJ2-7, with 11 bases fitting TRBD1. The CDR3 is made up of 17 amino acids. In germline, CDR1 is KGHSH, CDR2 LQKENI. With V trimmed by 3 bases and J by 4 bases, 11 bases remained unmatched. The chain's CDR3 is CASSPRGQGDFGYEQYF. CDR3 nucleotide sequence: TGTGCCAGCTCACCGAGGGGACAGGGGGATTTTGGGTACGAGCAGTACTTC.

J is TRBJ1-6 and V is TRBV7-2; TRBD1 aligns across 8 bases. This CDR3 is built from 16 residues. Germline trimming cut 5 bases from V and 0 bases from J; bases unmatched to any gene: 3. Germline CDR1 and CDR2: SGHTA and FQGNSA. CDR3 sequence reads: CASSRQGSSYNSPLHF. As DNA, the CDR3 is TGTGCCAGCAGCCGACAGGGGAGCTCCTATAATTCACCCCTCCACTTT.

This rearrangement joins TRBV5-5 to TRBJ2-7, with D perhaps TRBD2 (5 bases). The germline gives CDR1 SGHKS, CDR2 YYEKEE (reference sequence). This CDR3 has 16 amino acids. V was clipped by 1 base and J by 0 bases, with 14 bases between them. CDR3 DNA sequence: TGTGCCAGCAGCTTGAAATTGGACTTAAGCTCCTACGAGCAGTACTTC. Amino acids: CASSLKLDLSSYEQYF. Supplemented by reference TRBV5-5 and TRBJ2-7, the full variable domain reads DAGVTQSPTHLIKTRGQQVTLRCSPISGHKSVSWYQQVLGQGPQFIFQYYEKEERGRGNFPDRFSARQFPNYSSELNVNALLLGDSALYLCASSLKLDLSSYEQYFGPGTRLTVT.

This clone was found once. The chain combines TRBV4-1 with TRBJ2-4; 8 bases align to TRBD1. CDR1 is MGHRA and CDR2 is YSYEKL in the germline V gene. This CDR3 contains 15 residues. J gave up 5 bases and V 6 bases, and 9 bases lay outside the gene matches. CDR3 DNA sequence: TGCGCCAGCAGTAAGACAGGGGAAGGAGAAAACATTCAGTACTTC. This codes for CASSKTGEGENIQYF.

This chain joins TRBV5-6 and TRBJ1-5; D is perhaps TRBD1 (6 bases). This CDR3 is 13 amino acids long. V was pared by 2 bases and J by 5 bases, with 8 bases between. The V gene's germline CDR1 is SGHDT and CDR2 YYEEEE. The CDR3 DNA sequence: TGTGCCAGCAGCTTACAGGGATATCAGCCCCAGCATTTT. Protein product: CASSLQGYQPQHF.

This sequence joins TRBV29-1 and TRBJ2-5, with D maybe TRBD2 (5 bases). CDR3 size: 12 residues. Germline lookup yields CDR1 SQVTM and CDR2 ANQGSEA. Trimming shortened V by 4 bases and J by 4 bases, and 10 bases separated the two germline ends. The CDR3 DNA reads TGCAGCGTTGGAGGGCGGAGAGAGACCCAGTACTTC. Protein product: CSVGGRRETQYF.

The V gene is TRBV27, the J gene TRBJ2-7; D is possibly TRBD2 (6 bases). Trimming removed 3 bases from V and 3 bases from J, with 15 bases in between. In germline, CDR1 is MNHEY, CDR2 SMNVEV (reference sequence). This CDR3 is built from 15 residues. The CDR3 DNA reads TGTGCCAGCAGTTTGGAAAAAGGGAGGCTCTACGAGCAGTACTTC. Its translation is CASSLEKGRLYEQYF.

This chain joins TRBV13 and TRBJ2-3; 9 bases agree with TRBD1. The CDR3 has 12 residues. The V gene end was trimmed by 5 bases and the J gene end by 8 bases; junction bases not matched to a gene: 2. Germline assignment: CDR1 PRHDT and CDR2 FYEKMQ (reference sequence). CDR3 nucleotide sequence: TGTGCCAGCAGCCAGGGACAGGGTACGCAGTATTTT. Translating gives CASSQGQGTQYF.

The V gene is TRBV14, the J gene TRBJ2-5; 7 bases are shared with TRBD1. Germline V gene sequence: CDR1 SGHDN, CDR2 FVKESK. The CDR3 has 12 residues. The junction had 8 bases not matched to a gene; V was cut back by 5 bases and J by 11 bases. The CDR3 is CASSGDSWEQYF. The CDR3 DNA reads TGTGCCAGCAGCGGGGACAGCTGGGAGCAGTACTTC.

Only one count was recorded for this clone. The rearrangement joins TRBV19 to TRBJ1-4, with D unclear. This CDR3 spans 15 amino acids. V was clipped by 5 bases and J by 8 bases, with 18 bases between them. Germline V gene data show CDR1 as LNHDA and CDR2 as SQIVND (reference sequence). DNA for the CDR3: TGTGCCAGTAGTCCCCTCCGAGGCGGGAGAGAAAAACTGTTTTTT. Its translation is CASSPLRGGREKLFF.

The chain joins TRBV5-4 to TRBJ1-1, with 8 positions matching TRBD1. The germline gives CDR1 SGHNT, CDR2 YYREEE (reference sequence). V was pared by 4 bases and J by 1 base, with 6 bases of the junction left unmatched. This CDR3 is built from 15 residues. The DNA for the CDR3 is TGTGCCAGCAGCCAGGGGACAGGATCGAACACTGAAGCTTTCTTT. Protein sequence: CASSQGTGSNTEAFF.